One sample yielded the 18 T cell receptor beta chains listed below, sequenced in a study of T cells after yellow fever vaccination. In TCRdb, the 5' RACE reads were re-called with MiXCR into one record per CDR3 protein. The sample lists about 230,000 distinct CDR3 sequences; less than 7.5% were seen once. The sample here was CD4+ T cells sorted from PBMCs, taken on the day of the yellow fever booster vaccination. These receptors originate from a man aged 25 to 40 who received the YFV17D yellow fever vaccine.

The gene calls are TRBV7-2 and TRBJ2-1; either TRBD1 or TRBD2 may supply D (5 bases each). Per the germline V gene, CDR1 is SGHTA and CDR2 is FQGNSA. This CDR3 contains 15 residues. With 3 bases removed from V and 9 bases from J, the gap between germline ends came to 18 bases. In nucleotides, the CDR3 is TGTGCCAGCAGCTTTGACCGGGGACCCGATCGTGAGCAGTTCTTC. Protein sequence: CASSFDRGPDREQFF.

This clonotype was counted ten times or more. The rearrangement links TRBV2 to TRBJ1-2, with D maybe TRBD1 (6 bases). This CDR3 spans 13 amino acids. CDR1 SNHLY and CDR2 FYNNEI come from the germline V gene. The germline V and J ends were trimmed by 3 bases and 5 bases, with 10 bases remaining between them. The CDR3 DNA is TGTGCCAGCAGTGATCCGGGGGCTTATGGCTACACCTTC. This encodes CASSDPGAYGYTF.

This clonotype occurred many times. The chain joins TRBV5-6 to TRBJ2-1; 9 bases map to TRBD2. Germline V lookup: CDR1 SGHDT, CDR2 YYEEEE. CDR3 length: 16 residues. Trimming took 4 bases from V and 6 from J; bases not matched to a gene: 11. The CDR3 region is CASSRAPGLAGNEQFF. Here the CDR3 DNA reads TGTGCCAGCAGCCGAGCCCCGGGACTAGCTGGCAATGAGCAGTTCTTC.

The chain combines TRBV5-1 with TRBJ1-2; 8 bases map to TRBD1. V was pared by 4 bases and J by 4 bases, with 9 bases of the junction left unmatched. The CDR3 length is 15 residues. CDR1 and CDR2 from the germline V gene are SGHRS and YFSETQ. The DNA of the CDR3 is TGCGCCAGCAGCATCGGACAGGGCCGAAGCTATGGCTACACCTTC. Translated, it gives CASSIGQGRSYGYTF.

This clonotype was seen more than once but under ten times. The chain has TRBV6-1 and TRBJ2-2; perhaps D is TRBD1 or TRBD2 (5 bases each). This CDR3 spans 15 amino acids. Trimming removed 6 bases from V and 1 base from J, with 12 bases in between. Germline CDR1 MNHNS, CDR2 SASEGT. As DNA, the CDR3 is TGTGCCAGCAGGACGGGGACGGTGAACACCGGGGAGCTGTTTTTT. It codes for CASRTGTVNTGELFF.

This clonotype was seen only a few times. The chain employs TRBV27 and TRBJ2-3; TRBD2 agrees at 7 bases. The germline CDR1 and CDR2 sequences are MNHEY and SMNVEV (reference sequence). The CDR3 length is 14 residues. CDR3 in amino acids: CATRTALAEDTQYF. The CDR3, as DNA: TGTGCAACTCGAACGGCCCTAGCGGAGGATACGCAGTATTTT.

This clonotype was recorded a few times. V usage is TRBV27 and J usage is TRBJ1-3; D gene ambiguous. Looked up from germline, CDR1 is MNHEY and CDR2 is SMNVEV (reference sequence). The CDR3 has 13 residues. V was trimmed by 5 bases and J by 9 bases, leaving 14 bases between them. The CDR3 sequence is CASSPGLGFTIYF. The CDR3, as DNA: TGTGCCAGCAGTCCTGGGCTGGGCTTCACCATATATTTT.

This rearrangement joins TRBV3-1 to TRBJ1-6, with 9 positions matching TRBD1. Trimming removed 4 bases from V and 7 bases from J; junction bases left unmatched: 5. CDR3 size: 15 residues. Germline assignment: CDR1 LGHDT and CDR2 YNNKEL (reference sequence). The CDR3 spells CASSRRDRENSPLHF. Here the CDR3 DNA reads TGTGCCAGCAGCCGACGGGACAGGGAAAATTCACCCCTCCACTTT.

Concerning this clonotype itself: The junction departs from the called germline gene at one end, perhaps through a read error. The V call is TRBV20-1, the J call TRBJ2-7; 11 nucleotides line up with TRBD2. Germline V gene data show CDR1 as DFQATT and CDR2 as SNEGSKA (reference sequence). CDR3 length equals 17 residues. Written as DNA, the CDR3 is TGCCGTGCTAGGTCTCTAGCGGGAGGCCGCCCATCCTACGAGCAGTACTTC. As protein: CRARSLAGGRPSYEQYF.

This clonotype was counted many times. The chain carries TRBV29-1 and TRBJ2-1, with 9 nucleotides matching TRBD2. The CDR3 has 13 amino acids. The trim removed 7 bases at V and 8 bases at J, leaving 9 bases unmatched. Germline V gene lookup returns CDR1 SQVTM and CDR2 ANQGSEA. The CDR3 region has the DNA TGCAGCGCCCCGAGCGGGAGGTGGGATGAGCAGTTCTTC. The encoded protein is CSAPSGRWDEQFF.

This clonotype was detected only a few times. The chain recombines TRBV28 with TRBJ1-1; 8 bases agree with TRBD1. The CDR3 is made up of 16 amino acids. V lost 7 bases, J lost 2 bases, and 12 bases stayed unmatched. Germline V gene sequence: CDR1 MDHEN, CDR2 SYDVKM. CDR3 sequence reads: CASIAGGAPLNTEAFF. The CDR3 DNA reads as TGTGCCAGCATCGCAGGGGGCGCGCCCCTTAACACTGAAGCTTTCTTT.

This clonotype was seen ten or more times. The chain is built from TRBV15 and TRBJ2-1; D not certain. Germline values: CDR1 LNHNV, CDR2 YYDKDF (reference sequence). V was trimmed by 1 base and J by 10 bases, leaving 11 bases between them. This CDR3 has 13 residues. The CDR3 sequence is CATSRGWSDEQFF. DNA of the CDR3: TGTGCCACCAGCAGAGGGTGGAGCGACGAGCAGTTCTTC.

This chain connects TRBV20-1 to TRBJ1-1; maybe TRBD1 (6 bases). Trimming stripped 0 bases from V and 5 bases from J, with 16 bases between. Germline CDR1 is DFQATT and CDR2 is SNEGSKA (reference sequence). The CDR3 loop spans 15 amino acids. The DNA for the CDR3 is TGCAGTGCTAGAGATCCGCGGGGGGCGCAAACTGAAGCTTTCTTT. This encodes CSARDPRGAQTEAFF.

Points on this clonotype: A single base separates this from a much larger clone, so it may be a read error. The V gene is TRBV29-1, the J gene TRBJ2-7, with D tentatively TRBD2 (5 bases). This CDR3 region has 11 residues. The germline V gene encodes CDR1 SQVTM and CDR2 ANQGSEA. DNA of the CDR3: TGCACCGCCGTCGGGGTCGCTGAGCAGTACTTC. Protein: CTAVGVAEQYF.

This clonotype was picked up a small number of times. CDR3 in DNA: TGTGCCAGCAGTTTTTACGGAGTCTACAATGAGCAGTTCTTC. Translation: CASSFYGVYNEQFF. The rearrangement joins TRBV27 to TRBJ2-1, with D uncertain. The CDR3 consists of 14 residues. The germline V and J ends were trimmed by 3 bases and 3 bases, with 9 bases remaining between them. Germline CDR1 is MNHEY and CDR2 is SMNVEV (reference sequence).

The sample holds a few counts of this clonotype. This chain links TRBV7-9 with TRBJ2-1; D unresolved. The CDR3 contains 13 residues. V was trimmed by 1 base and J by 4 bases, leaving 5 bases between them. Germline V gives CDR1 SEHNR, CDR2 FQNEAQ (reference sequence). The chain's CDR3 is CASSLEKYNEQFF. DNA of the CDR3: TGTGCCAGCAGCTTAGAAAAGTACAATGAGCAGTTCTTC.

The chain carries TRBV5-1 and TRBJ2-7, with 8 bases lining up with TRBD1. The germline CDR1 and CDR2 sequences are SGHRS and YFSETQ. The CDR3 length is 14 residues. The ends lost 2 bases at V and 4 bases at J; junction bases unmatched: 5. The CDR3 region is CASSFDRGEYEQYF. Here the CDR3 DNA reads TGCGCCAGCAGCTTCGACAGGGGAGAATACGAGCAGTACTTC. The full variable domain, completed using reference TRBV5-1 and TRBJ2-7, is KAGVTQTPRYLIKTRGQQVTLSCSPISGHRSVSWYQQTPGQGLQFLFEYFSETQRNKGNFPGRFSGRQFSNSRSEMNVSTLELGDSALYLCASSFDRGEYEQYFGPGTRLTVT.

This clonotype was seen many times. The CDR3 DNA reads TGTGCCAGCAGCCGTGGGAGTGCAGATACGCAGTATTTT. It specifies CASSRGSADTQYF. V is TRBV7-9 and J is TRBJ2-3, with D possibly being TRBD2 (5 bases). This CDR3 is built from 13 residues. Germline V gene data show CDR1 as SEHNR and CDR2 as FQNEAQ (reference sequence). V shed 5 bases and J shed 4 bases, with 10 bases lying between them. Supplemented by reference TRBV7-9 and TRBJ2-3, the full variable domain reads DTGVSQNPRHKITKRGQNVTFRCDPISEHNRLYWYRQTLGQGPEFLTYFQNEAQLEKSRLLSDRFSAERPKGSFSTLEIQRTEQGDSAMYLCASSRGSADTQYFGPGTRLTVL.